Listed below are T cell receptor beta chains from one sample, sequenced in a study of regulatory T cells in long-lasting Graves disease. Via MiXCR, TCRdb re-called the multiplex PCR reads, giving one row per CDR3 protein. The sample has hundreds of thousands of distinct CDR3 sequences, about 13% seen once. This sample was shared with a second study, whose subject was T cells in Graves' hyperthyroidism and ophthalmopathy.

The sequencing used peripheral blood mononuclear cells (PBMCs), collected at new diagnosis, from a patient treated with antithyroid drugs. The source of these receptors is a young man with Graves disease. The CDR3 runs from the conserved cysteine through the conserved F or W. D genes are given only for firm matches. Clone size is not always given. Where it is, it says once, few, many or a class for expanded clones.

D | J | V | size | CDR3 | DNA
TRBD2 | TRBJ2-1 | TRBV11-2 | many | CASSGQGLAGANEQFF | TGTGCCAGCAGCGGCCAGGGACTAGCGGGAGCCAATGAGCAGTTCTTC
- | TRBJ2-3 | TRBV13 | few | CASSLRQALQDTQYF | TGTGCCAGCAGCTTAAGACAGGCGCTCCAAGATACGCAGTATTTT
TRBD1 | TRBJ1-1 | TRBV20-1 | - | CSASGFGQGSSLMNTEAFF | TGCAGTGCTAGTGGATTTGGACAGGGCTCCTCCCTAATGAACACTGAAGCTTTCTTT
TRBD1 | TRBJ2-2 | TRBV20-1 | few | CSAGGQDYTGELFF | TGCAGTGCCGGGGGACAGGACTACACCGGGGAGCTGTTTTTT
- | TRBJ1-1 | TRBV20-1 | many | CSARRGADEAFF | TGCAGTGCTCGACGGGGGGCGGACGAAGCTTTCTTT
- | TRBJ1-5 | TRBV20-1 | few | CSARDMGSTNQPQHF | TGCAGTGCTAGAGATATGGGCAGCACCAATCAGCCCCAGCATTTT
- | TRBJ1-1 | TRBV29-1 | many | CSVRPGVAEAFF | TGCAGCGTACGACCGGGAGTCGCTGAAGCTTTCTTT
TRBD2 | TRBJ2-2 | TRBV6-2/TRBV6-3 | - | CASSSFGAGAAGELFF | TGTGCCAGCAGTTCCTTCGGAGCGGGAGCGGCCGGGGAGCTGTTTTTT
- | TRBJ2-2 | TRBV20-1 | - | CSAKPGWFDTGELFF | TGCAGTGCTAAACCCGGGTGGTTTGACACCGGGGAGCTGTTTTTT
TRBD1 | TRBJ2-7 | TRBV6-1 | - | CASSTGTGAGQYF | TGTGCCAGCAGTACCGGGACAGGGGCCGGGCAGTACTTC
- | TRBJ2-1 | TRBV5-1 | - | CASTTSLLNWMGLNEQFF | TGCGCCAGCACTACATCTCTCCTTAACTGGATGGGCCTTAATGAGCAGTTCTTC
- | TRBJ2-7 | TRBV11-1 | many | CASSLTASTYEQYF | TGTGCCAGCAGCTTAACCGCTTCCACCTACGAGCAGTACTTC
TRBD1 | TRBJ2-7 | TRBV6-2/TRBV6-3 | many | CASRTGTDYEQYF | TGTGCCAGCAGAACCGGGACAGACTACGAGCAGTACTTC
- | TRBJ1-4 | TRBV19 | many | CASSTSQMGEKLFF | TGTGCCAGTAGCACCAGCCAAATGGGTGAAAAACTGTTTTTT
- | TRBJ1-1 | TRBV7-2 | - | CASSPNLGANTEAFF | TGTGCCAGCAGCCCCAACCTCGGGGCGAACACTGAAGCTTTCTTT
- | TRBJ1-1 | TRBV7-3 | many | CASSLGGENTEAFF | TGTGCCAGCAGCTTAGGCGGGGAGAACACTGAAGCTTTCTTT
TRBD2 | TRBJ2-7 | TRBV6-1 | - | CAAGTSGTYEQYF | TGTGCCGCCGGGACTAGCGGTACCTACGAGCAGTACTTC
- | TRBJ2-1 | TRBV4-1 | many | CASSQLRRSYNEQFF | TGCGCCAGCAGCCAGCTTAGGCGGTCCTACAATGAGCAGTTCTTC
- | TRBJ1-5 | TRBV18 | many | CASSPSGPNQPQHF | TGTGCCAGCTCACCGTCAGGCCCTAATCAGCCCCAGCATTTT
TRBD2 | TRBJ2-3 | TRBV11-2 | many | CASSVLAELTDTQYF | TGTGCCAGCAGCGTTCTAGCGGAGCTCACAGATACGCAGTATTTT
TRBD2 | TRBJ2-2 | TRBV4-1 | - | CASSQARLAGGANTGELFF | TGCGCCAGCAGCCAGGCTCGGCTAGCGGGAGGCGCGAACACCGGGGAGCTGTTTTTT
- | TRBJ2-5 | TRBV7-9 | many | CASVGGETQYF | TGTGCCAGCGTTGGAGGAGAGACCCAGTACTTC
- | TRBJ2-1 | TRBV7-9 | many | CASSYIDEQFF | TGTGCCAGCAGCTATATCGATGAGCAGTTCTTC
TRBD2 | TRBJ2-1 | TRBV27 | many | CASSVRLAGSSYNEQFF | TGTGCCAGCAGTGTGCGACTAGCGGGTAGCTCCTACAATGAGCAGTTCTTC
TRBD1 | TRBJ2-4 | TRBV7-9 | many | CASSVRDSKNIQYF | TGTGCCAGCAGCGTCCGGGACAGCAAAAACATTCAGTACTTC
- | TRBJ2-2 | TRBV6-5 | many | CASSYPDSNTGELFF | TGTGCCAGCAGTTACCCAGACTCGAACACCGGGGAGCTGTTTTTT